This T cell receptor (beta chain) derives from a study of control samples from healthy donors and cancer patients. Sequenced by immunoSEQ multiplex PCR; TCRdb stores in-frame clones only, minus some. The table shows about 160,000 clones, with around 95% occurring only once. The receptor comes from a woman in her sixties or seventies in good health. The sequencing input was blood.

The DNA for the CDR3 is TGTGCCAGCAGTGCTTCGGTTGGAAACACCATATATTTT. Encoded protein: CASSASVGNTIYF. The rearrangement uses TRBV2 and TRBJ1-3; D unclear. Germline loops: CDR1 SNHLY, CDR2 FYNNEI. With 4 bases removed from V and 3 bases from J, the gap between germline ends came to 7 bases. This CDR3 spans 13 amino acids.